Listed below are T cell receptor beta chains from one sample, sequenced in a study of blood T cell repertoires in COVID-19. Clones were read by immunoSEQ multiplex PCR, and TCRdb kept only the in-frame ones, dropping some. The data show some 360,000 clones, with about 87% seen just once and about 2.1% held by the top ten. The sequencing input was peripheral blood. Receptors were obtained from an older woman with COVID-19, enrolled during active disease. The conserved cysteine and the conserved F or W are not part of the CDR3 here.

V,length,CDR3
TRBV11-2,12,ASSYGTSWDIQY
TRBV6-1,13,ASSEKLGGAARQY
TRBV7-6,15,ASRATREALGTGELF
TRBV10-3,13,AIKTSGGTHNEQF
TRBV4-3,14,ASSQWFGGGNYGYT
TRBV7-2,11,ANGGESGNTIY
TRBV2,15,ASSEIAGTLNTGELF
TRBV5-6,13,ASSLDSGSKYGYT
TRBV29-1,11,SVAGGNSYEQY
TRBV11-2,14,ASSLDLGQSNEKLF
TRBV11-3,13,ASSLGIAGGNEQF
TRBV7-3,13,ASSLSGAGMDTQY
TRBV11-3,10,ASSLGQGSQY
TRBV7-8,16,ASSLVTTGRVRNTEAF
TRBV5-4,11,ASSLTGEDIQY
TRBV7-9,11,ASTRSGQETQY
TRBV7-3,15,ASSGQERSSGANVLT
TRBV7-8,13,ASSSTGYSNQPQH
TRBV3-1/TRBV3-2,12,ASSPHAGSYEQY
TRBV20-1,9,SAGGSRGYT
TRBV5-1,13,ASRAGTGVILSLT
TRBV19,12,ASSTGQITYEQY
TRBV3-1/TRBV3-2,12,ASSHLSGGNGYT
TRBV11-1,14,ASSLGTGGGTGELF
TRBV18,12,ASSPRDSGTEAF
TRBV27,12,ASKDTGNTGELF
TRBV6-2/TRBV6-3,15,ASSYSRVAWTGDTQY
TRBV9,13,ASSVAVSRAGELF